This T cell receptor beta chain was retrieved from a study of blood T cell repertoires in COVID-19 (dated by TCRdb to the early 2020s). Background on the whole study: Samples covering the acute and convalescent phases of COVID-19 were provided by collaborators in the United States, Italy and Spain. HLA class I and class II types, where available, came from metadata supplied by the sample provider rather than from assay-based typing. The material from the prospective study consisted of cDNA or gDNA derived from T cells, B-cell-depleted T cells, or PBMCs. Samples were obtained from the ongoing ImmuneRACE study (first 160 participants) and from about 1,300 subjects provided by 6 global collaborators. The repertoires were made available in a free public database intended to serve as a resource for research on the immune response to SARS-CoV-2. The sample metadata nearly always contained a de-identified subject ID, COVID-19 status, age in years and sex. Deeply sampled blood TCRbeta repertoires from subjects exposed to, actively infected with, or recovered from COVID-19 were included in the dataset.

A remark on this clone: This receptor's antigen is unknown. The input lacks base qualities; no much larger clone sits a single base away.

Findings and caveats that apply to the study as a whole: How much clinical and demographic metadata was included differed by source and by participant, and the metadata was provided uncurated.

The collaborating institutions used their own protocols to collect whole blood in K2EDTA tubes. For TCRbeta analysis, collaborator samples were shipped as frozen whole blood, as isolated PBMCs, or as DNA extracted from either sample type. Including cysteine and phenylalanine, the CDR3 has 15 amino acids. Only CDR3 DNA remains: 45 bases, in frame from the first base. CDR1 and CDR2, per the germline V gene, are SGHTA and FQGNSA. Trimming removed 1 base from V and 4 bases from J; the gene matches leave 4 bases unexplained. The immunoSEQ Assay, a bias-controlled multiplex PCR, was used to amplify TCRbeta CDR3 regions from genomic DNA. The authors processed their data as follows. The number of nucleated cells in each sample was estimated by amplification of reference gene primers within the assay. To quantify the absolute abundance of each unique TCRbeta CDR3 rearrangement, sequence reads were collapsed and filtered. For each sample, productive Simpson clonality was calculated as the square root of Simpson's diversity index across productive rearrangements. Entries here come from immuneACCESS through TCRdb and include only in-frame sequences with V and J called. Some clones fail to appear in such tables; in the studies checked, an unresolved V gene covers under half of the shortfall, and the cause of the remainder is unknown. D and trimming were read from the DNA, whereas the V and J calls and clone size are those reported in that table. The sample has around 300,000 clones on record, around 90% of them singletons. The ten largest clones take up 2% to 2.5% of the sample.

The chain couples TRBV7-2 to TRBJ1-3, and 7 bases in between align with TRBD1. The clonotype was recovered from a man aged 50 or older with acute or convalescent COVID-19. Sequenced input: peripheral blood. This receptor has the CDR3 CASSLGGTAGNTIYF. The DNA sequence is as follows: TGTGCCAGCAGCTTAGGAGGGACAGCAGGAAACACCATATATTTT.